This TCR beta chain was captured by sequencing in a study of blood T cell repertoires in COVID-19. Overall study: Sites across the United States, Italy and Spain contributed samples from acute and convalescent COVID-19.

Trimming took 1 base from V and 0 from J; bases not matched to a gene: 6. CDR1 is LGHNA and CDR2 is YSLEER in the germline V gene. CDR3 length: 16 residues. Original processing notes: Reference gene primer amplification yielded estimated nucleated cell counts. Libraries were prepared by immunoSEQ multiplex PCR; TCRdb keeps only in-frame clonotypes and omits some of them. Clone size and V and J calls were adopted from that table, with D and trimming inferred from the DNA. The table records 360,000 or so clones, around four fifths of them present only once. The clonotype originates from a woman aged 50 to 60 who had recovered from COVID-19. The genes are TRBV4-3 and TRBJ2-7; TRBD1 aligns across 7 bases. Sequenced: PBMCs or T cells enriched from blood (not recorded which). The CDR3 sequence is CASSQGFGDSSYEQYF. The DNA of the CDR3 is TGCGCCAGCAGCCAAGGCTTCGGGGACAGCTCCTACGAGCAGTACTTC.